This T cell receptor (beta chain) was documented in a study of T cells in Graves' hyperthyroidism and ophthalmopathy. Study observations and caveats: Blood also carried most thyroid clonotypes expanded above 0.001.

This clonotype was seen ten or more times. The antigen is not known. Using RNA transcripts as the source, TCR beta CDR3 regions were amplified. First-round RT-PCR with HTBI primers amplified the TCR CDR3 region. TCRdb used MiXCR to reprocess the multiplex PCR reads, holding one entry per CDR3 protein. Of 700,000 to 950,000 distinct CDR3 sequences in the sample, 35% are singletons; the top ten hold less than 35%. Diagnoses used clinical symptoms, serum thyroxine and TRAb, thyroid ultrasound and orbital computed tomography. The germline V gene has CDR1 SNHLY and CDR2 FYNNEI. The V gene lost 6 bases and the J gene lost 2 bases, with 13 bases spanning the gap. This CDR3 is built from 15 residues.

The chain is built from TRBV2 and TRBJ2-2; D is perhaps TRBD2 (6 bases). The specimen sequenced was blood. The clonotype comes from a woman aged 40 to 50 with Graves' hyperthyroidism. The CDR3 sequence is CASRGVSGNTGELFF. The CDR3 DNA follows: TGTGCCAGCAGGGGGGTTAGCGGTAACACCGGGGAGCTGTTTTTT.